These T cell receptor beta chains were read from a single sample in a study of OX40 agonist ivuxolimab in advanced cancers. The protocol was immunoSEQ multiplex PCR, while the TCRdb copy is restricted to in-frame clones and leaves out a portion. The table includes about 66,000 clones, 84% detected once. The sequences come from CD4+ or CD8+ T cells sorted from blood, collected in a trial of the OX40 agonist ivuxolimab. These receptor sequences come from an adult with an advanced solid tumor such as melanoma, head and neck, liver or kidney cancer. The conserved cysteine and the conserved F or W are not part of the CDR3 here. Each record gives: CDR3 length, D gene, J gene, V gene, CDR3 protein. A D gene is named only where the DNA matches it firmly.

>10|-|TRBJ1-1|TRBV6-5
ASSFKGLHAF
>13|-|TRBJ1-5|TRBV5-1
ASSLAGAGSQPQH
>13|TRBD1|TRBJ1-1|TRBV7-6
ASSPSRDRTTEAF
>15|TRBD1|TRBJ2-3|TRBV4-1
ASSQGGTGRDTDTQY
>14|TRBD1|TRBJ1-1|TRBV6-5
ASSFRDRGLNTEAF
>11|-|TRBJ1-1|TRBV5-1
ASSPGADTEAF
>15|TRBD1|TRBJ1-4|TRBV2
ASRAGQGAWTNEKLF
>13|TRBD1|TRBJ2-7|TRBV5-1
ASSEGAGGSYEQY
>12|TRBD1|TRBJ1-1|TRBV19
ASRGTASNTEAF
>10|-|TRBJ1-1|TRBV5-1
ASGEPNTEAF
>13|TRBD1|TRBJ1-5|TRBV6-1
ASSGQGVANQPQH
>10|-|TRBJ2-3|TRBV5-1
ASSLGADTQY
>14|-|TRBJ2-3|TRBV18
ASSPTPLGGGDTQY
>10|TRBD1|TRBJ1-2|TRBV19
ASRGTGHGYT
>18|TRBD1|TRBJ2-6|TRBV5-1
ASSLVQGASPNSGANVLT
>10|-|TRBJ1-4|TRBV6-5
ASRGTIEKLF
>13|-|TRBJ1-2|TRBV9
ASSVDPDDNYGYT
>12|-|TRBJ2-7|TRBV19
ASSDRGRPYEQY
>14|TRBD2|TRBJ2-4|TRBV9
ASSARAISRGDIQY
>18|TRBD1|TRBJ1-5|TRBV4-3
ASSQDGRDRGLTGNQPQH
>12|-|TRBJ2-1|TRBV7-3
ASSFSNADDEQF
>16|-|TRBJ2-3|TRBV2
ASTPPPFLVGGTDTQY
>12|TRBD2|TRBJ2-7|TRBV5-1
ASSLGGGSYEQY
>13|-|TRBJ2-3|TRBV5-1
ASSLVGASTDTQY
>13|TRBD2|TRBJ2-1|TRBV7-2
ASSYSGGSYNEQF
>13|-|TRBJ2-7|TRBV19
ASSIARGSEYEQY
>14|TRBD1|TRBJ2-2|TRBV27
ASSFNRGRSTGELF
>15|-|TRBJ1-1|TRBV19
ASSIRRGTNFHTEAF
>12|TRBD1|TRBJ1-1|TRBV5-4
ASSLAQGGAQAF
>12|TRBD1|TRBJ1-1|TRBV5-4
ASSSRDSNTEAF
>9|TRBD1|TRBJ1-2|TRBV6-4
ASRGQGGYT
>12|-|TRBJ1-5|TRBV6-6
ASSKNEGNQPQH
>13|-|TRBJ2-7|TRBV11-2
ASSPLGAGIYEQY
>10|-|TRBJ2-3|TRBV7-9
ASSLAAHTQY
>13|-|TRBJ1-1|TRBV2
ASSLDWGGNTEAF
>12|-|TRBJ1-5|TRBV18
ASSPGTHHQPQH
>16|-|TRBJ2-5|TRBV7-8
ASSFTKNRGGWEETQY
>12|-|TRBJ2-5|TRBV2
ASSGGVYQETQY
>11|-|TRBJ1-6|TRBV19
ASSNQTPSPLH
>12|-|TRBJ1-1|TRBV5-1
ASSQDTGKTEAF
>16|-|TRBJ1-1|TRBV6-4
ASGGSGAAEGTDTEAF
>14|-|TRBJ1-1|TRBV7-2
ASSPKNRWTNTEAF
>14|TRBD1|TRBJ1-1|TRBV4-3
ASSQDLGQMNTEAF
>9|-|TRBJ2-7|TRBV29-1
SVGKGPEQY
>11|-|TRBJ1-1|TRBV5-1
ASSNTVNTEAF
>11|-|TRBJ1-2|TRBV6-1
ASSEDGDGGYT
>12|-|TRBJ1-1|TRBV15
ATSSWGGGTEAF
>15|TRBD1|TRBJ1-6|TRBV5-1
ASSKGQGSSYNSPLH
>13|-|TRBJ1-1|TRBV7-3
ASSRWGGQNTEAF
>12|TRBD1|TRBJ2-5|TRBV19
ASSPQDRPETQY
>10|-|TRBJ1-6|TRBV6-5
ASSLLDSPLH
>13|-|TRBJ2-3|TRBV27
ASGEGGGSTDTQY